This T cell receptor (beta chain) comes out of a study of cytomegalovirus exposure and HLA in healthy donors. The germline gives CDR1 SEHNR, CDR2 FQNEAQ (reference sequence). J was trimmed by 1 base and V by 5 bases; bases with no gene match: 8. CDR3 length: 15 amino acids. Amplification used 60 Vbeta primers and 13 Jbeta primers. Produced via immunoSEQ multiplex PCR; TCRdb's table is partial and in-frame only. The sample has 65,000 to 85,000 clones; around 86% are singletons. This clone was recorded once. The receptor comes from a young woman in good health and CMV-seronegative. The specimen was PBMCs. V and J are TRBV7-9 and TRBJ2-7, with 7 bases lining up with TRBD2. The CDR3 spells CASSRGERGSYEQYF. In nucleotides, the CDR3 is TGTGCCAGCAGCCGAGGGGAGCGGGGTTCCTACGAGCAGTACTTC.